The 21 T cell receptor beta chains below come from one sample, sequenced in a study of T cells in Graves' hyperthyroidism and ophthalmopathy. RNA transcripts were the template for amplifying TCR beta CDR3 regions. The TCR CDR3 was amplified in a first-round RT-PCR using the HTBI primer set. A single record per CDR3 protein comes from TCRdb applying MiXCR to the multiplex PCR reads. The sample yields about 410,000 distinct CDR3 sequences, roughly 14% seen once. Source material: blood. These receptors were obtained from a man younger than 35 with Graves' ophthalmopathy.

Remarks on this clonotype: This may be a read error: a much more frequent sequence differs by one nucleotide. This chain links TRBV5-1 with TRBJ1-1; D possibly corresponds to TRBD1 (6 bases). The V gene lost 7 bases and the J gene lost 6 bases, with 16 bases spanning the gap. Germline loops: CDR1 SGHRS, CDR2 YFSETQ. The CDR3 runs to 13 residues. The CDR3 is CASRDTRIAEAFF. The CDR3 DNA reads TGCGCCAGCCGGGACACGAGGATCGCTGAAGCTTTCTTT.

This clonotype was seen repeatedly, ten times or more. The genes are TRBV24-1 and TRBJ2-7; 8 bases agree with TRBD1. This CDR3 has 14 amino acids. V lost 4 bases and J lost 5; bases outside the gene matches: 6. Germline CDR1 and CDR2: KGHDR and SFDVKD. As DNA, the CDR3 is TGTGCCACCAGTGACGACAGGGGTGGAAACGAGCAGTACTTC. Its protein product is CATSDDRGGNEQYF.

This clonotype appeared many times. The CDR3 loop reads CASSQSEAGETQYF. The CDR3 DNA follows: TGTGCCAGCAGCCAATCTGAAGCTGGCGAGACCCAGTACTTC. The chain links TRBV3-1 to TRBJ2-5; D unclear. This CDR3 contains 14 residues. V was clipped by 2 bases and J by 5 bases, with 12 bases between them. Germline loops: CDR1 LGHDT, CDR2 YNNKEL (reference sequence).

This clonotype turned up a few times. Lacking the conserved final phenylalanine or tryptophan, this CDR3 likely reflects a read error. The CDR3 DNA sequence: TGTGCCAGCACGCGGGACTCCTACAATGAGCAGTTCCTC. Amino acids: CASTRDSYNEQFL. The V and J genes are TRBV6-2 or TRBV6-3 and TRBJ2-1; TRBD2 might be the D (6 bases). Germline V CDR1 and CDR2: MNHEY, SVGEGT. The CDR3 sequence is 13 residues long. V was pared by 7 bases and J by 0 bases, with 7 bases between.

This clonotype has a count of ten or more. The chain uses TRBV5-1 and TRBJ2-1; 10 bases map to TRBD2. Germline-derived CDR1 and CDR2 are SGHRS and YFSETQ. The CDR3 is 16 residues long. V dropped 7 bases and J dropped 1; count of bases not matched to a gene: 8. The CDR3 DNA follows: TGCGCCAGCGCGAGGGGTAGCGGGGGGTCCTACAATGAGCAGTTCTTC. Amino acid sequence: CASARGSGGSYNEQFF.

The chain uses TRBV28 and TRBJ1-5; 8 bases map to TRBD1. Germline CDR1 and CDR2: MDHEN and SYDVKM. V lost 6 bases and J lost 3; bases outside the gene matches: 13. The CDR3 length is 17 residues. CDR3 in DNA: TGTGCCAGCAGCCCTGCAGCAGGGGGCCCCTTCAATCAGCCCCAGCATTTT. Its protein product is CASSPAAGGPFNQPQHF.

This clonotype was seen ten or more times. J is TRBJ2-3 and V is TRBV5-1; TRBD2 aligns across 7 bases. Germline lookup yields CDR1 SGHRS and CDR2 YFSETQ. V was pared by 0 bases and J by 1 base, with 5 bases of the junction left unmatched. The CDR3 is made up of 16 amino acids. In nucleotides, the CDR3 is TGCGCCAGCAGCTTGGGACTAGCCCTCCGCACAGATACGCAGTATTTT. This encodes CASSLGLALRTDTQYF.

In this sample, this clonotype turned up many times. The rearrangement uses TRBV6-5 and TRBJ1-6; D is unclear. Trimming pared 0 bases from V and 4 bases from J, leaving 1 base between. The germline V gene encodes CDR1 MNHEY and CDR2 SVGAGI. The CDR3 contains 13 residues. CDR3 residues: CASSYSYNSPLHF. Written as DNA, the CDR3 is TGTGCCAGCAGTTACTCGTATAATTCACCCCTCCACTTT.

This clonotype was seen a handful of times. This chain joins TRBV7-3 and TRBJ2-1, with D hard to call. The CDR3 contains 17 residues. V gave up 0 bases and J gave up 2 bases, with 14 bases separating them. The V gene's germline CDR1 is SGHTA and CDR2 FQGTGA. The CDR3 loop is CASSLTTRAAPYNEQFF. The CDR3 DNA reads TGTGCCAGCAGCTTAACTACCCGGGCAGCACCCTACAATGAGCAGTTCTTC.

In its sample, this clonotype was seen many times. The gene calls are TRBV18 and TRBJ2-1; tentative D call: TRBD2 (5 bases). Trimming removed 4 bases from V and 7 bases from J, with 17 bases in between. Germline CDR1 and CDR2: KGHSH and LQKENI. The CDR3 sequence is 15 residues long. The CDR3 DNA follows: TGTGCCAGCTCACTTAGGTCTAGCTCAAGTAATGAGCAGTTCTTC. Translating it yields CASSLRSSSSNEQFF. Full variable domain (missing parts from reference TRBV18 and TRBJ2-1): NAGVMQNPRHLVRRRGQEARLRCSPMKGHSHVYWYRQLPEEGLKFMVYLQKENIIDESGMPKERFSAEFPKEGPSILRIQQVVRGDSAAYFCASSLRSSSSNEQFFGPGTRLTVL.

This clonotype was seen ten or more times. This chain uses TRBV6-2 or TRBV6-3 with TRBJ2-3; 12 bases fit TRBD2. Trimming cost V 5 bases and J 4 bases; bases outside gene matches: 7. This CDR3 contains 16 residues. The germline CDR1 and CDR2 sequences are MNHEY and SVGEGT. The CDR3 reads CASSIGLAGFADTQYF. CDR3 DNA: TGTGCCAGCAGTATCGGACTAGCGGGATTCGCAGATACGCAGTATTTT.

This rearrangement joins TRBV7-9 to TRBJ2-4, with 9 bases aligning to TRBD1. The CDR3 consists of 17 residues. Germline trimming cut 5 bases from V and 1 base from J; bases unmatched to any gene: 9. Germline V lookup: CDR1 SEHNR, CDR2 FQNEAQ (reference sequence). In DNA form, the CDR3 reads TGTGCCAGCAGCCTAGGACAGGGGTGGGGGGCCAAAAACATTCAGTACTTC. This gives the protein CASSLGQGWGAKNIQYF.

This chain links TRBV9 with TRBJ2-1; 7 bases line up with TRBD2. CDR3 length equals 14 residues. The germline V gene encodes CDR1 SGDLS and CDR2 YYNGEE. Losses at the gene ends were 4 bases for V and 5 bases for J; bases not matched to a gene: 6. Written as DNA, the CDR3 is TGTGCCAGCAGCATGGGACTATTGGACAATGAGCAGTTCTTC. Its protein is CASSMGLLDNEQFF.

The J gene is TRBJ2-7, the V gene TRBV6-1, with 11 bases lining up with TRBD1. Germline CDR1 is MNHNS and CDR2 is SASEGT. The CDR3 sequence is 14 residues long. The J segment lost 5 bases and the V segment lost 4 bases, leaving 4 bases of the junction unmatched. In DNA form, the CDR3 reads TGTGCCAGCAGTGGAGGACAGGGGGCTGACGAGCAGTACTTC. Protein: CASSGGQGADEQYF.

In this sample, this clonotype turned up many times. The chain's CDR3 is CASSVGAYEQYF. CDR3 DNA sequence: TGTGCCAGCAGCGTGGGTGCCTACGAGCAGTACTTC. The J gene is TRBJ2-7, the V gene TRBV28, with no clear D. Germline CDR1 reads MDHEN; CDR2 reads SYDVKM. This CDR3 spans 12 amino acids. V gave up 6 bases and J gave up 2 bases, with 8 bases separating them.

The table lists this clonotype with many counts. This sequence joins TRBV27 and TRBJ1-6, with 9 positions matching TRBD1. J was trimmed by 0 bases and V by 6 bases; bases with no gene match: 6. The CDR3 covers 17 residues. Germline values: CDR1 MNHEY, CDR2 SMNVEV (reference sequence). This CDR3 reads CASRAGTGYSYNSPLHF. Here the CDR3 DNA reads TGTGCCAGCAGGGCCGGGACAGGGTACTCCTATAATTCACCCCTCCACTTT.

The genes are TRBV6-2 or TRBV6-3 and TRBJ2-7; TRBD2 matches 11 bases. In germline, CDR1 is MNHEY, CDR2 SVGEGT. Trimming took 6 bases from V and 1 from J; bases not matched to a gene: 5. This CDR3 has 15 amino acids. The CDR3 is CASRVGTSGSYEQYF. CDR3 nucleotides: TGTGCCAGCAGAGTTGGGACTAGCGGATCCTACGAGCAGTACTTC.

This clonotype was seen ten or more times. CDR3 DNA sequence: TGCGCCAGCAGCTTGGAGGCTATAGGTTTGAAAGATACGCAGTATTTT. It translates to CASSLEAIGLKDTQYF. V is TRBV5-1 and J is TRBJ2-3, with no clear D. The CDR3 has 16 residues. The germline V and J ends were trimmed by 0 bases and 5 bases, with 16 bases remaining between them. Germline V gene sequence: CDR1 SGHRS, CDR2 YFSETQ.

This clonotype has just a few counts. The V call is TRBV11-2, the J call TRBJ2-3, with TRBD1 identical over 7 bases. Trimming took 4 bases from V and 0 from J; bases not matched to a gene: 10. There are 17 residues in the CDR3. Germline loops: CDR1 SGHAT, CDR2 FQNNGV. CDR3 loop: CASSSDYRGLSTDTQYF. The CDR3 coding sequence is TGTGCCAGCAGCTCAGATTACAGGGGCCTTAGCACAGATACGCAGTATTTT.

This clonotype was found many times. This chain joins TRBV20-1 and TRBJ2-3; D is undetermined. Trimming removed 6 bases at V and 6 bases at J, with 16 bases between. Germline assignment: CDR1 DFQATT and CDR2 SNEGSKA (reference sequence). The CDR3 is 13 amino acids. CDR3 residues: CSATPPPVDTQYF. CDR3 in DNA: TGCAGTGCCACACCCCCCCCGGTTGATACGCAGTATTTT.

This clonotype was counted a few times. A read error may explain this, as a much larger clone is one base away. The chain carries TRBV7-9 and TRBJ2-7; D remains ambiguous. V dropped 11 bases and J dropped 7 bases, with 12 bases sitting between them. The CDR3 totals 10 residues. The germline V gene has CDR1 SEHNR and CDR2 FQNEAQ (reference sequence). The CDR3 region is CALGSWEQYF. DNA for the CDR3: TGTGCCCTTGGGTCTTGGGAGCAGTACTTC.